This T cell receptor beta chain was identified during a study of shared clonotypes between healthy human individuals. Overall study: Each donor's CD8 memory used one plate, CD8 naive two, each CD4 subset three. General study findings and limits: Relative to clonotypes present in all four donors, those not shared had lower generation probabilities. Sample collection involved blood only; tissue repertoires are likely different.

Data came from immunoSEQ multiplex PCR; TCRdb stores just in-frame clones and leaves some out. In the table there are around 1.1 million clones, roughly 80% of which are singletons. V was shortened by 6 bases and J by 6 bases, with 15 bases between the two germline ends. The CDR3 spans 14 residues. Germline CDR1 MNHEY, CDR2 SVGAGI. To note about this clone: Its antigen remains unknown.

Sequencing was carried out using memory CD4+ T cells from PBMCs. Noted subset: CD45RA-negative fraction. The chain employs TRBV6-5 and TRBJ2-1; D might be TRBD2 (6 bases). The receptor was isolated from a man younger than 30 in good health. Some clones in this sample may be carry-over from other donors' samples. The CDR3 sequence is CASRAYGRGNEQFF. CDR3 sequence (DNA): TGTGCCAGCAGGGCATACGGGAGAGGCAATGAGCAGTTCTTC.